This T cell receptor beta chain was recorded in a study of shared clonotypes between healthy human individuals. Study-wide results and limits: When compared with the clonotypes that were shared by all four sorted-subset donors, the non-shared clonotypes turned out to have lower generation probabilities. The study's rarefaction showed incomplete sorted-subset sequencing despite large depth.

CDR1 and CDR2 from the germline V gene are ENHRY and SYGVKD. This CDR3 is 15 amino acids long. Trimming at V came to 0 bases and at J to 4 bases, leaving 2 bases not matched to a gene. This table comes from immunoSEQ multiplex PCR, and its TCRdb copy is limited to in-frame clones, with some not included. The sample yields about 2.4 million clones, roughly 93% seen once. With respect to this clone: Its antigen is unidentified.

The genes are TRBV10-3 and TRBJ2-3; TRBD1 aligns across 9 bases. The sequencing sample was made of naive CD4+ T cells from PBMCs. Subset: CD45RA+ positively selected. The sequence derives from a man aged 18 to 29 in good health. Some clones in this sample may be carry-over from other donors' samples. CDR3 DNA sequence: TGTGCCATCAGTGAGTCGGACAGGGGCCCAGATACGCAGTATTTT. Its protein is CAISESDRGPDTQYF.